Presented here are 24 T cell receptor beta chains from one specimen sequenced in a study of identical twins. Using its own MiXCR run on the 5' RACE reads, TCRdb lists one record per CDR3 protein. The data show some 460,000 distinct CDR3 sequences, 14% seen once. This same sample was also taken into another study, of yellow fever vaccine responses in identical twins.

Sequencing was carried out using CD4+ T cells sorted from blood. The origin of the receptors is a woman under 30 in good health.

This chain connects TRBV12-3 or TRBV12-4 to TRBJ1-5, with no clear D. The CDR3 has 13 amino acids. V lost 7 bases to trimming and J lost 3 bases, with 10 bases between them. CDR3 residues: CASTPGINQPQHF. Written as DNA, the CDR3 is TGTGCCAGCACCCCGGGGATCAATCAGCCCCAGCATTTT.

CDR3 region: CSARDSRFNVLTF. The CDR3 DNA follows: TGCAGTGCTCGGGACTCCAGGTTCAACGTCCTGACTTTC. The genes are TRBV20-1 and TRBJ2-6, with TRBD2 as a possible D gene (6 bases). The CDR3 spans 13 residues. CDR1 and CDR2 from the germline V gene are DFQATT and SNEGSKA (reference sequence). V dropped 5 bases and J dropped 9 bases, with 14 bases sitting between them.

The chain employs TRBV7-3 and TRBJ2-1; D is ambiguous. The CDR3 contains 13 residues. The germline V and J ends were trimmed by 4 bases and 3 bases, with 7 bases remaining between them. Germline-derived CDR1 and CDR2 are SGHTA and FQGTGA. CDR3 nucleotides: TGTGCCAGCAGCTCTCAGTTCTACAATGAGCAGTTCTTC. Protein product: CASSSQFYNEQFF.

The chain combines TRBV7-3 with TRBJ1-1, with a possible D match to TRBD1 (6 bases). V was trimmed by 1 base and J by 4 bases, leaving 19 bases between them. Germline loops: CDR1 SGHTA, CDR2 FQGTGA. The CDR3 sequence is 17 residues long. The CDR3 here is CASSLRGHPGVVTEAFF. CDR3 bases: TGTGCCAGCAGCTTAAGGGGACATCCGGGGGTAGTCACTGAAGCTTTCTTT.

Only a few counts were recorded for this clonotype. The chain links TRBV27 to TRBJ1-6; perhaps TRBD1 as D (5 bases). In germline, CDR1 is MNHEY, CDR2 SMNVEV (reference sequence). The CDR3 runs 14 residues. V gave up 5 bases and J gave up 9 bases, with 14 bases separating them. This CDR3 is CASSTGTESSPLHF. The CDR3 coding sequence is TGTGCCAGCAGTACCGGGACCGAGTCTTCACCCCTCCACTTT.

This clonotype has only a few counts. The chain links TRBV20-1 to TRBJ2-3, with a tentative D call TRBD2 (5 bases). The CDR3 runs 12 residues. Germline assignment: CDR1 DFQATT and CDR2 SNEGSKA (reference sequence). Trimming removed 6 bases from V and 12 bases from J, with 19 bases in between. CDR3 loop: CSAEGSVRPQYF. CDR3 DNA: TGCAGTGCCGAGGGTTCTGTTAGGCCCCAGTATTTT.

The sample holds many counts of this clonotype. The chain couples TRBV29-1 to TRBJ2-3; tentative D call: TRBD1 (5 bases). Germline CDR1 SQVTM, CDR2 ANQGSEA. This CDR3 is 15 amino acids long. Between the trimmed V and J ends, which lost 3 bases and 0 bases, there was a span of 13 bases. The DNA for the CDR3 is TGCAGCGTTGATGCAGGGCAGGCTAGCACAGATACGCAGTATTTT. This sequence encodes CSVDAGQASTDTQYF.

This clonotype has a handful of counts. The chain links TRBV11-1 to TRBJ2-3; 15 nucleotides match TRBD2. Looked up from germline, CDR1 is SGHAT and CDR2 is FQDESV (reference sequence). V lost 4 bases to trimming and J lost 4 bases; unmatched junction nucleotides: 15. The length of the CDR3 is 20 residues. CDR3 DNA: TGTGCCAGCAGCTCCACGGATTCCGGGACTAGCGGGAGGAGGGCAGATACGCAGTATTTT. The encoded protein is CASSSTDSGTSGRRADTQYF.

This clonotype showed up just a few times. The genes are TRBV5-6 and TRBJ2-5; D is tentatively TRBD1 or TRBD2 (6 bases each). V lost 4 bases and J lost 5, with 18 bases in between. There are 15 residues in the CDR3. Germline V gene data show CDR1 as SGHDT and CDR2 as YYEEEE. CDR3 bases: TGTGCCAGCAGCCTCGGGAGAGAAAGGGGGGAGACCCAGTACTTC. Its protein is CASSLGRERGETQYF.

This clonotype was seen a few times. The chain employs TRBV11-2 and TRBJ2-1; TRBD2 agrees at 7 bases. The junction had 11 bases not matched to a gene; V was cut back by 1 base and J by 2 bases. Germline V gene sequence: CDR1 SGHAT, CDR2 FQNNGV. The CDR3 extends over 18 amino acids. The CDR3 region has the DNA TGTGCCAGCAGCTTAGGGGGCGGGAGCGGCTTCCCCTACAATGAGCAGTTCTTC. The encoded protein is CASSLGGGSGFPYNEQFF.

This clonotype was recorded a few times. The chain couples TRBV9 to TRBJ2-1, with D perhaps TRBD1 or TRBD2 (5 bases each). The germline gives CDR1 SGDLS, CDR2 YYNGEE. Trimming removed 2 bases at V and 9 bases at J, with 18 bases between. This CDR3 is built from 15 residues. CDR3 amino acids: CASSVAPGSAVEQFF. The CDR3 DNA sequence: TGTGCCAGCAGCGTGGCCCCAGGGAGCGCGGTTGAGCAGTTCTTC.

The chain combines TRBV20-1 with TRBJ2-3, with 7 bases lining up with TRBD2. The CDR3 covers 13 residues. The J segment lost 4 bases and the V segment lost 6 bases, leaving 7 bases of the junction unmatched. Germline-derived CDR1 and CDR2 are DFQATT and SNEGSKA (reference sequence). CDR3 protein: CSATGGGADTQYF. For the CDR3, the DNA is TGCAGTGCCACCGGTGGGGGGGCAGATACGCAGTATTTT.

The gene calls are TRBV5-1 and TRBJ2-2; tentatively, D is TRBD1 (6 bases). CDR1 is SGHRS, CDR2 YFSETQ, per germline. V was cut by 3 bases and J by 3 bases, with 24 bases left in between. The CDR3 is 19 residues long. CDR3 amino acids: CASSSGFLLAPGDTGELFF. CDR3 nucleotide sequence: TGCGCCAGCAGCTCGGGGTTTTTGCTCGCGCCAGGGGACACCGGGGAGCTGTTTTTT.

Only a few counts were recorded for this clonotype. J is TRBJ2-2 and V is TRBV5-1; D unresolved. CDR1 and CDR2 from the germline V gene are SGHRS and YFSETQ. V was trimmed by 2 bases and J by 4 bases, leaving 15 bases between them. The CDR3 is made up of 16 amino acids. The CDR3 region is CASSLGPAGSTGELFF. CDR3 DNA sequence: TGCGCCAGCAGCTTAGGACCCGCCGGATCCACCGGGGAGCTGTTTTTT.

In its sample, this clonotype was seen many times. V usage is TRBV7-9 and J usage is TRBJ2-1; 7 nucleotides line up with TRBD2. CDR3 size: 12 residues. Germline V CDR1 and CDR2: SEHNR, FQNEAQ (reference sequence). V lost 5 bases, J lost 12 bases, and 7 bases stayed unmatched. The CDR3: CASSLRLALQFF. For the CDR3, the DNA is TGTGCCAGCAGCCTCCGACTAGCCCTGCAGTTCTTC. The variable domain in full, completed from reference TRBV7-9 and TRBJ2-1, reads DTGVSQNPRHKITKRGQNVTFRCDPISEHNRLYWYRQTLGQGPEFLTYFQNEAQLEKSRLLSDRFSAERPKGSFSTLEIQRTEQGDSAMYLCASSLRLALQFFGPGTRLTVL.

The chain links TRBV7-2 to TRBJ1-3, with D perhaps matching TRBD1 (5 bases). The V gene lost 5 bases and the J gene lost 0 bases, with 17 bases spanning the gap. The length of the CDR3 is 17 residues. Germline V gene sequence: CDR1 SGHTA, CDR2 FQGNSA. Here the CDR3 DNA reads TGTGCCAGCAGCCCCTGGGACCGCGCGCTCTCTGGAAACACCATATATTTT. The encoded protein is CASSPWDRALSGNTIYF.

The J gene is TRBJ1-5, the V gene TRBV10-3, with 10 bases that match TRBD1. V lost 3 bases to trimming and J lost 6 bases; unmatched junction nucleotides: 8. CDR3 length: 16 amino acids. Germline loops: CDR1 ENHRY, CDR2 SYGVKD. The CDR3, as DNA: TGTGCCATCAGTGACTCGACAGGGGGCACGTTTCAGCCCCAGCATTTT. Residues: CAISDSTGGTFQPQHF.

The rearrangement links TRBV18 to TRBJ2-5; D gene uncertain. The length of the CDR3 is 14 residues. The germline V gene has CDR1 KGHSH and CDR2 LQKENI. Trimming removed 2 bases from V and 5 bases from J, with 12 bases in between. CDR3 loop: CASSPSAVGETQYF. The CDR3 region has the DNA TGTGCCAGCTCACCATCGGCGGTAGGGGAGACCCAGTACTTC.

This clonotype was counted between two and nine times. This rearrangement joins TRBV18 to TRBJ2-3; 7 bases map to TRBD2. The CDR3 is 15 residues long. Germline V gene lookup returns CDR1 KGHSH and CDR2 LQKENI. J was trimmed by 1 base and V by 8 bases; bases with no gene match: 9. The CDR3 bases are TGTGCCAGCACAACGAGCGGGACGGGCACAGATACGCAGTATTTT. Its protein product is CASTTSGTGTDTQYF.

CDR3 sequence (DNA): TGTGCCACCAGCAGAGCAAATTCACCCCTCCACTTT. Amino acids: CATSRANSPLHF. The chain combines TRBV15 with TRBJ1-6, with unresolved D. With 1 base removed from V and 7 bases from J, the gap between germline ends came to 2 bases. The CDR3 covers 12 residues. Germline CDR1 is LNHNV and CDR2 is YYDKDF (reference sequence).

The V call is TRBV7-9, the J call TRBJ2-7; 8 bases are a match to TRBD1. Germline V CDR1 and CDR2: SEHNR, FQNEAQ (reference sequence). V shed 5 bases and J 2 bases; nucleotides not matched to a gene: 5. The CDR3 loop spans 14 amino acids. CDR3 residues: CASSKGQVAYEQYF. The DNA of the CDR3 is TGTGCCAGCAGCAAGGGACAGGTCGCCTACGAGCAGTACTTC. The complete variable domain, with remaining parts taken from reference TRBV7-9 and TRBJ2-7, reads DTGVSQNPRHKITKRGQNVTFRCDPISEHNRLYWYRQTLGQGPEFLTYFQNEAQLEKSRLLSDRFSAERPKGSFSTLEIQRTEQGDSAMYLCASSKGQVAYEQYFGPGTRLTVT.

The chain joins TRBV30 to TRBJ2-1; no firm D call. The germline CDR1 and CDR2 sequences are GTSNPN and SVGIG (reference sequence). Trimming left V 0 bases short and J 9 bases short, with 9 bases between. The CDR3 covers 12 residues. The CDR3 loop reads CAWSVAAGEQFF. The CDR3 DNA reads TGTGCCTGGAGTGTAGCAGCCGGTGAGCAGTTCTTC.

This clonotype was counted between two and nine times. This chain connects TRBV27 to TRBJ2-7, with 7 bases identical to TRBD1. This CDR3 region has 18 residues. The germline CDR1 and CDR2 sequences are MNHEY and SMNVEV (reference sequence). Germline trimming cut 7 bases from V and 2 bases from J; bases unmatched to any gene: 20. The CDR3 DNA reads TGTGCCAGCACCCTAAGGGTTTTTGAGGGGGCTCCTCCCTACGAGCAGTACTTC. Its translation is CASTLRVFEGAPPYEQYF.

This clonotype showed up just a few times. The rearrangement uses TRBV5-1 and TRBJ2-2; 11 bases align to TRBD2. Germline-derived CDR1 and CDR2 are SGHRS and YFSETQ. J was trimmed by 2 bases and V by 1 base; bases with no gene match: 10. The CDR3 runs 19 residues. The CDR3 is CASSLNLAGGPVNTGELFF. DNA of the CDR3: TGCGCCAGCAGCTTGAATCTAGCGGGGGGACCCGTTAACACCGGGGAGCTGTTTTTT.